The clone carrying this T cell receptor (beta chain) was seen once. Its antigen is currently unknown. The sample originates from a study of radiotherapy plus CTLA-4 blockade in lung cancer. Broader study findings: Early shifts in blood T cell clones, with interferon-beta, reportedly predicted response best.

Clones were read by immunoSEQ multiplex PCR, and TCRdb kept only the in-frame ones, dropping some. This repertoire shows more than 100,000 clones, 85% to 90% found once; its top ten account for roughly 6.9%. The germline V gene encodes CDR1 SGHRS and CDR2 YFSETQ. The V and J ends lost 4 bases and 3 bases respectively, with 12 bases between them. The CDR3 sequence is 14 residues long. The material sequenced was peripheral blood, taken from a patient treated with radiotherapy plus ipilimumab. The genes are TRBV5-1 and TRBJ2-3; D gene uncertain. The source of this sequence is a human donor with non-small cell lung cancer that progressed on radiotherapy plus ipilimumab. The CDR3 is CASSPVLGTDTQYF. CDR3 sequence (DNA): TGCGCCAGCAGCCCCGTCCTGGGGACAGATACGCAGTATTTT.